This TCR beta chain originates from a study of T cell changes during pregnancy in multiple sclerosis (dated by TCRdb to between 2019 and 2020). Study-wide context: Changes in the T cell repertoire over the course of pregnancy were examined in this study in women with multiple sclerosis.

Comments on this clone: The target of this receptor is not known. There are no base qualities to consult, and no much larger clone falls within one base.

V and J lose 0 bases and 4 bases, and a span of 14 bases separates them. The CDR3 covers 15 residues, taking in both the cysteine and the phenylalanine. Only the CDR3 DNA is retained, 45 bases long and in frame from the first base. Via the germline V gene (reference sequence), CDR1 is SGHNT and CDR2 YYREEE. The library relied on the immunoSEQ multiplex PCR assay. TCRdb stores this immuneACCESS table with in-frame sequences only. Part of the clones is absent; in the studies checked, under half of the shortfall reflects unresolved V genes, and no reason is known for the rest. Here the sample has tens of thousands of clones; 89% occur a single time. The ten largest clones capture about 1.2% of the sample.

This sequence was found in a female donor with multiple sclerosis, enrolled in a pregnancy study. This sequence uses TRBV5-4 and TRBJ2-7, with a tentative D gene TRBD1 over 5 matching bases. Sequencing was performed on CD4+ T cells from peripheral blood mononuclear cells, taken after pregnancy. The nucleotide sequence is given as TGTGCCAGCAGCTTGGGGCAGGGTGGTAGGTACGAGCAGTACTTC. Translated, it gives CASSLGQGGRYEQYF.